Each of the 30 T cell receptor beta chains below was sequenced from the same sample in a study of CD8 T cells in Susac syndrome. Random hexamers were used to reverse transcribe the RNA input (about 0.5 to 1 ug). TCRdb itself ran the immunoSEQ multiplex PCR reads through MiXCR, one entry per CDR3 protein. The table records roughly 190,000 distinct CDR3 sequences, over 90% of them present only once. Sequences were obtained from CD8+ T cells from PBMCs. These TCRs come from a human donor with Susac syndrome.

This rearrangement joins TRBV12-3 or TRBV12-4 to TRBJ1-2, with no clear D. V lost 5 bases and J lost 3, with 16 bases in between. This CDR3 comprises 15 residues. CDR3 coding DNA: TGTGCCAGCAGTCCTCCGGCCGGGGAGGACTATGGCTACACCTTC. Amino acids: CASSPPAGEDYGYTF.

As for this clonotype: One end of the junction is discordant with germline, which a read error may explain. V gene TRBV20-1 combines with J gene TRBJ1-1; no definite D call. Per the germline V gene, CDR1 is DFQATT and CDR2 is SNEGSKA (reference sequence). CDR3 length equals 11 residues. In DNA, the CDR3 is TGCAGTGCTAAACAATCGGAACTGCGTCTCTTT. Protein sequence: CSAKQSELRLF.

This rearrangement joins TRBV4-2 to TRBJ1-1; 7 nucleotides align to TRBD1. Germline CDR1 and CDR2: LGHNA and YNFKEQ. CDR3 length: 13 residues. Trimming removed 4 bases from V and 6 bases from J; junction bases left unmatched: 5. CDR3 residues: CASSLEQGAEAFF. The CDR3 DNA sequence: TGTGCCAGCAGCCTAGAGCAGGGGGCTGAAGCTTTCTTT.

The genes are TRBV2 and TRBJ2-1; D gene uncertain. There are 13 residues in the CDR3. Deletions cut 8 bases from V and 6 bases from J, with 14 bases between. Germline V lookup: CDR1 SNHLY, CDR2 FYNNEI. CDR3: CASGIGLPNEQFF. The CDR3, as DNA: TGTGCCAGCGGTATAGGGCTCCCCAATGAGCAGTTCTTC.

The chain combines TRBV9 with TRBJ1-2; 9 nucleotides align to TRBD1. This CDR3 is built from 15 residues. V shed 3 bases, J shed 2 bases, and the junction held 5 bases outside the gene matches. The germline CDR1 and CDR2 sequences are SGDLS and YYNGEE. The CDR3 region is CASSEGQGLNYGYTF. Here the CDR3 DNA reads TGTGCCAGCAGCGAGGGACAGGGCCTCAACTATGGCTACACCTTC.

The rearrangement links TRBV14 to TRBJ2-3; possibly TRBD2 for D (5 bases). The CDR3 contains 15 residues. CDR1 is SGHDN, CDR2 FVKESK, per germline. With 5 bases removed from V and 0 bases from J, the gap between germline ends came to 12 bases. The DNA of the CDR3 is TGTGCCAGCAGCTCCCGGGGAGCTAGCACAGATACGCAGTATTTT. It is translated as CASSSRGASTDTQYF.

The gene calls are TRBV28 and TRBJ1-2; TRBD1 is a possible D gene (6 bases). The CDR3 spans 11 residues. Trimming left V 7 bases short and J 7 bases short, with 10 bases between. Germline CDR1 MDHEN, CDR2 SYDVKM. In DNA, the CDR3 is TGTGCCAGCACCACAGGGAGTGGCTACACCTTC. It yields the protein CASTTGSGYTF.

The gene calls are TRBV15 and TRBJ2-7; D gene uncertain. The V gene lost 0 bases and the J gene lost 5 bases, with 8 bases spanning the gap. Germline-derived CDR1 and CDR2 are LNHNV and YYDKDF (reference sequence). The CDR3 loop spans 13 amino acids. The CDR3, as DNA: TGTGCCACCAGCAGAGATCAAAGGCACGAGCAGTACTTC. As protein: CATSRDQRHEQYF.

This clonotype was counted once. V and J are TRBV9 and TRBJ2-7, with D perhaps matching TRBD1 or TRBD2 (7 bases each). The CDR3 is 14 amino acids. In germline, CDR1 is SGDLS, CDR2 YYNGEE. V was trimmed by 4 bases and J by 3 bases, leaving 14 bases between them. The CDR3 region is CASSTTGTNYEQYF. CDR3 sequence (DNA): TGTGCCAGCAGCACGACAGGGACTAACTACGAGCAGTACTTC.

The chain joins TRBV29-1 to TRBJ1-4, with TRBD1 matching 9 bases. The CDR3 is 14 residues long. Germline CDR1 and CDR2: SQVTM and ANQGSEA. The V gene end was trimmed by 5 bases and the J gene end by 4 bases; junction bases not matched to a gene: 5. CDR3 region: CSVSRTGVNEKLFF. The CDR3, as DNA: TGCAGCGTTTCACGGACAGGGGTTAATGAAAAACTGTTTTTT.

The CDR3 loop reads CSVEFITGRNGYTF. The CDR3 nucleotides are TGCAGCGTGGAATTTATTACAGGAAGGAATGGCTACACCTTC. This chain uses TRBV29-1 with TRBJ1-2, with D perhaps TRBD1 (5 bases). In germline, CDR1 is SQVTM, CDR2 ANQGSEA. The CDR3 covers 14 residues. Trimming cost V 6 bases and J 6 bases, with 20 bases left between them.

In nucleotides, the CDR3 is TGCAGTGGGGGGACAAGGGATAAAGACTATGGCTACACCTTC. It translates to CSGGTRDKDYGYTF. The chain uses TRBV20-1 and TRBJ1-2; TRBD1 is a possible D gene (6 bases). The CDR3 covers 14 residues. The germline V gene encodes CDR1 DFQATT and CDR2 SNEGSKA (reference sequence). Trimming removed 7 bases at V and 3 bases at J, with 18 bases between.

In DNA, the CDR3 is TGCGCCAGCAGCTTGGCCTTGATGGGGAGCTCCTACAATGAGCAGTTCTTC. It specifies CASSLALMGSSYNEQFF. The chain employs TRBV5-1 and TRBJ2-1; weak D call: TRBD2 (5 bases). Germline V gives CDR1 SGHRS, CDR2 YFSETQ. With 0 bases removed from V and 0 bases from J, the gap between germline ends came to 13 bases. CDR3 length: 17 amino acids. The complete variable domain, with remaining parts taken from reference TRBV5-1 and TRBJ2-1, reads KAGVTQTPRYLIKTRGQQVTLSCSPISGHRSVSWYQQTPGQGLQFLFEYFSETQRNKGNFPGRFSGRQFSNSRSEMNVSTLELGDSALYLCASSLALMGSSYNEQFFGPGTRLTVL.

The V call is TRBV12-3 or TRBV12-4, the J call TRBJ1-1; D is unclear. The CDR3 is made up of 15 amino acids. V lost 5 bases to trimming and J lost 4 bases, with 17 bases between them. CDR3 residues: CASSPPGSVATEAFF. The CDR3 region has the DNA TGTGCCAGCAGTCCTCCGGGGTCGGTGGCCACTGAAGCTTTCTTT.

CDR3 coding DNA: TGTGCCAGCGGAAAAGGCGGGCACTCACCCCTCCACTTT. Amino acids: CASGKGGHSPLHF. This chain connects TRBV6-6 to TRBJ1-6; D gene ambiguous. Germline assignment: CDR1 MNHNY and CDR2 SVGAGI (reference sequence). The CDR3 totals 13 residues. Trimming cost V 8 bases and J 10 bases, with 15 bases left between them.

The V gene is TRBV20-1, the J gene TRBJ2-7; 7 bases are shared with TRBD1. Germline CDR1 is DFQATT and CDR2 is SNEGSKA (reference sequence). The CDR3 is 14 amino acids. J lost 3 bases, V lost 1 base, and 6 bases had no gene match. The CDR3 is CSARGGAGGYEQYF. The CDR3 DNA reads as TGCAGTGCTAGAGGTGGGGCAGGGGGCTACGAGCAGTACTTC.

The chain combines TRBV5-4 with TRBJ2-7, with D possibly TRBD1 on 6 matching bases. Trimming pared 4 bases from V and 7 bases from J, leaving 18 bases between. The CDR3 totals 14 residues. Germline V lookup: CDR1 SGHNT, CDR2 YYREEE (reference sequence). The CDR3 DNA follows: TGTGCCAGCAGCCGAGACAGGCTTCTGGGTGAGCAGTACTTC. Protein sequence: CASSRDRLLGEQYF.

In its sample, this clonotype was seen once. DNA of the CDR3: TGTGCCAGCAGAAAGGGGCTGGGTTTAAGCCCGGGCTACACCTTC. Residues: CASRKGLGLSPGYTF. The chain recombines TRBV2 with TRBJ1-2; D perhaps matches TRBD1 (5 bases). CDR3 length: 15 residues. V was trimmed by 6 bases and J by 8 bases, leaving 22 bases between them. Germline V gives CDR1 SNHLY, CDR2 FYNNEI.

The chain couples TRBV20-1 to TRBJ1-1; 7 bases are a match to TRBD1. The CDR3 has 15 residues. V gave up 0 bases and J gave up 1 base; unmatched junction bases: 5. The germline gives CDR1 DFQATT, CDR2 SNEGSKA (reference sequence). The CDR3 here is CSARDWGQQNTEAFF. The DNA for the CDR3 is TGCAGTGCTAGAGATTGGGGACAGCAGAACACTGAAGCTTTCTTT.

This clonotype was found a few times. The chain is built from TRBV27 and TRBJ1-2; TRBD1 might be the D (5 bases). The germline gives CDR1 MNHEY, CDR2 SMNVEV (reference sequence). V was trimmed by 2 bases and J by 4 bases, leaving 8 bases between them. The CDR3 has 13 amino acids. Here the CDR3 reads CASSLGGRYGYTF. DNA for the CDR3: TGTGCCAGCAGTTTAGGGGGACGCTATGGCTACACCTTC.

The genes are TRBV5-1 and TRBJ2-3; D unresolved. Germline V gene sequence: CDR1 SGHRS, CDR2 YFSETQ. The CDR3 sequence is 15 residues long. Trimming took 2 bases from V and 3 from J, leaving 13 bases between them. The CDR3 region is CASSFAESGTDTQYF. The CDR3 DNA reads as TGCGCCAGCAGCTTTGCGGAGAGTGGGACAGATACGCAGTATTTT. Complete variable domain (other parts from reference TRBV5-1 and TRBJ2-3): KAGVTQTPRYLIKTRGQQVTLSCSPISGHRSVSWYQQTPGQGLQFLFEYFSETQRNKGNFPGRFSGRQFSNSRSEMNVSTLELGDSALYLCASSFAESGTDTQYFGPGTRLTVL.

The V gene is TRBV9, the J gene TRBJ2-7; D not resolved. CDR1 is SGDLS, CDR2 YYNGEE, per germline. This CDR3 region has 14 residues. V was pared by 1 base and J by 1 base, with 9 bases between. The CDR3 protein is CASSVSTGSYEQYF. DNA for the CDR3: TGTGCCAGCAGCGTATCCACTGGTTCCTACGAGCAGTACTTC.

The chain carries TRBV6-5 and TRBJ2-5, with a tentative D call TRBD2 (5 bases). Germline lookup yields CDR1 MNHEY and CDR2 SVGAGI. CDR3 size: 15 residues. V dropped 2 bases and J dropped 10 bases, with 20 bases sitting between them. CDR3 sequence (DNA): TGTGCCAGCAGTTACCCCCCAGCCTCGGTAGAGGGCCAGTACTTC. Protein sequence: CASSYPPASVEGQYF.

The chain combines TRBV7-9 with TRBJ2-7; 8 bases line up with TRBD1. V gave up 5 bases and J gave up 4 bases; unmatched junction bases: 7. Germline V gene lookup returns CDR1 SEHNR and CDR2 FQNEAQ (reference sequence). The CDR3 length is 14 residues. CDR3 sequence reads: CASSDRDRSYEQYF. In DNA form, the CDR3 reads TGTGCCAGCAGCGACCGGGACAGGAGTTACGAGCAGTACTTC.

Here the CDR3 reads CASSLLQEGNTEAFF. In DNA form, the CDR3 reads TGCGCCAGCAGCCTCCTCCAGGAGGGGAACACTGAAGCTTTCTTT. The chain recombines TRBV5-1 with TRBJ1-1; D is unresolved. Trimming shortened V by 4 bases and J by 1 base, and 14 bases separated the two germline ends. Germline values: CDR1 SGHRS, CDR2 YFSETQ. The length of the CDR3 is 15 residues.

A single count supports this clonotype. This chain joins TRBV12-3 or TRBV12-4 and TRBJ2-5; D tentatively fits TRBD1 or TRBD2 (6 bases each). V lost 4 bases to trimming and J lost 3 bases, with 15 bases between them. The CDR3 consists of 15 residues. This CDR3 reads CASSSPPGGEETQYF. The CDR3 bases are TGTGCCAGCAGTTCCCCCCCCGGGGGCGAAGAGACCCAGTACTTC.

The CDR3 region is CASSLDRGQGLGQPQHF. The CDR3 DNA sequence: TGTGCCAGCAGCTTAGATAGGGGACAGGGGCTTGGTCAGCCCCAGCATTTT. This chain joins TRBV7-9 and TRBJ1-5, with 10 bases lining up with TRBD1. CDR1 and CDR2 (germline): SEHNR, FQNEAQ (reference sequence). The J segment lost 6 bases and the V segment lost 1 base, leaving 9 bases of the junction unmatched. CDR3 length equals 17 residues.

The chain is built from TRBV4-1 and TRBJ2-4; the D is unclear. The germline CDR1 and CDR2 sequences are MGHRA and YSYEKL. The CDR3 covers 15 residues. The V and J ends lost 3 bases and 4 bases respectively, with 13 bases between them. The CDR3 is CASSHLGSAKNIQYF. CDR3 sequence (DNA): TGCGCCAGCAGCCATTTGGGGTCAGCTAAAAACATTCAGTACTTC.

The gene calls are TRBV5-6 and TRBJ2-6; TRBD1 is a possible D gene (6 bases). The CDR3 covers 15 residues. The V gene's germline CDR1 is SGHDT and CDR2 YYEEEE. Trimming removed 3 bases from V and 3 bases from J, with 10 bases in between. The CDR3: CASSSGVGGANVLTF. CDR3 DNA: TGTGCCAGCAGCTCAGGGGTTGGTGGGGCCAACGTCCTGACTTTC.

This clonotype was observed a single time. CDR3 amino acids: CASSYSRLALNNEQFF. The CDR3 DNA is TGTGCCAGCAGTTACTCGAGGCTAGCGTTAAACAATGAGCAGTTCTTC. The chain carries TRBV6-5 and TRBJ2-1; maybe TRBD2 (6 bases). Germline V gives CDR1 MNHEY, CDR2 SVGAGI. The CDR3 is made up of 16 amino acids. V was clipped by 0 bases and J by 5 bases, with 14 bases between them.